This TCR beta chain emerged from a study of blood T cell repertoires in COVID-19. Study context: Acute-phase and convalescent COVID-19 samples originated in the United States, Italy and Spain.

Method: immunoSEQ multiplex PCR; TCRdb's copy keeps in-frame clones and lacks some. The sample lists around 300,000 clones, about 89% occurring once. Germline CDR1 is SGHAT and CDR2 is FQNNGV. V lost 1 base, J lost 4 bases, and 13 bases lay in between. The CDR3 is 15 amino acids. This TCR was recovered from a man aged 50-59 years with acute or convalescent COVID-19. Input material: peripheral blood. The chain joins TRBV11-2 to TRBJ2-5; maybe TRBD2 (5 bases). The CDR3 region has the DNA TGTGCCAGCAGCTTAGTGAGCGGTCTTACAGAGACCCAGTACTTC. Protein sequence: CASSLVSGLTETQYF.